The 30 T cell receptor beta chains given below trace back to one sample, sequenced in a study of prognosis after radiotherapy for stage I lung cancer. Two-round multiplex PCR on genomic DNA was the method by which TCR beta CDR3 was amplified. It was primers specific to each TRBV and TRBJ gene that first-round PCR used. From the multiplex PCR reads, TCRdb called clonotypes with MiXCR, one entry per CDR3 protein. Here the sample spans around 15,000 distinct CDR3 sequences, around half being singletons. The sequenced sample was PBMCs, obtained before or after stereotactic body radiation therapy (not recorded which). The receptor set was obtained from a donor over 45 with non-small cell lung cancer.

The chain links TRBV20-1 to TRBJ1-5; possibly TRBD1 for D (6 bases). The V end lost 6 bases, the J end lost 6 bases, and 18 bases lay between the germline ends. CDR3 length equals 14 residues. Germline V gives CDR1 DFQATT, CDR2 SNEGSKA (reference sequence). The CDR3 loop reads CSAGMGGCPQPQHF. Here the CDR3 DNA reads TGCAGTGCCGGGATGGGGGGCTGCCCTCAGCCCCAGCATTTT.

This clonotype was detected once. The rearrangement links TRBV7-2 to TRBJ2-5, with 9 bases identical to TRBD2. The CDR3 sequence is 14 residues long. J gave up 5 bases and V 5 bases, and 6 bases lay outside the gene matches. Germline loops: CDR1 SGHTA, CDR2 FQGNSA. The CDR3 bases are TGTGCCAGCAGCCCTTCTAGCGGGACCGAGACCCAGTACTTC. Amino acids: CASSPSSGTETQYF.

On this clonotype: At one boundary the junction diverges from the germline segment, which might be a read error. The rearrangement uses TRBV15 and TRBJ1-3, with unresolved D. CDR1 LNHNV and CDR2 YYDKDF come from the germline V gene (reference sequence). This CDR3 has 15 amino acids. The CDR3 loop is CSTSRDLFSVNTIYF. In DNA, the CDR3 is TGTTCCACCAGCAGAGATTTATTCTCTGTAAACACCATATATTTT.

This clonotype is large (0.1 to 1%). This chain uses TRBV7-9 with TRBJ1-2; D is ambiguous. CDR1 and CDR2 (germline): SEHNR, FQNEAQ (reference sequence). V was shortened by 2 bases and J by 7 bases, with 11 bases between the two germline ends. The CDR3 is made up of 13 amino acids. Here the CDR3 DNA reads TGTGCCAGCAGCTTAAACCTTGCGCGTGGCTACACCTTC. Translation gives CASSLNLARGYTF.

The chain links TRBV7-2 to TRBJ2-7, with D possibly TRBD1 on 6 matching bases. The V gene lost 6 bases and the J gene lost 1 base, with 16 bases spanning the gap. The CDR3 loop spans 15 amino acids. Germline V CDR1 and CDR2: SGHTA, FQGNSA. CDR3 region: CASRSSGHPSYEQYF. The DNA of the CDR3 is TGTGCCAGCAGATCATCGGGACATCCGTCCTACGAGCAGTACTTC.

CDR3 nucleotides: TGTGCCAGCAGTTTAAGTCCTAGCGGGCCATACAATGAGCAGTTCTTC. Amino acid sequence: CASSLSPSGPYNEQFF. The gene calls are TRBV6-5 and TRBJ2-1, with 8 bases identical to TRBD2. Per germline, CDR1 MNHEY and CDR2 SVGAGI. The CDR3 runs 16 residues. With V trimmed by 4 bases and J by 4 bases, 9 bases remained unmatched.

The genes are TRBV28 and TRBJ1-1, with 10 positions matching TRBD1. V was clipped by 4 bases and J by 5 bases; unmatched bases: 10. This CDR3 has 16 residues. The V gene's germline CDR1 is MDHEN and CDR2 SYDVKM. The CDR3 sequence is CASSSGTGVKKTEAFF. CDR3 DNA sequence: TGTGCCAGCAGTTCAGGGACAGGGGTCAAGAAAACTGAAGCTTTCTTT. Full variable domain (remainder filled in from reference TRBV28 and TRBJ1-1): DVKVTQSSRYLVKRTGEKVFLECVQDMDHENMFWYRQDPGLGLRLIYFSYDVKMKEKGDIPEGYSVSREKKERFSLILESASTNQTSMYLCASSSGTGVKKTEAFFGQGTRLTVV.

Ten or more counts support this clonotype. The chain joins TRBV19 to TRBJ1-2; 7 nucleotides line up with TRBD1. The CDR3 extends over 15 amino acids. J was trimmed by 4 bases and V by 5 bases; bases with no gene match: 10. In germline, CDR1 is LNHDA, CDR2 SQIVND (reference sequence). This CDR3 is CASSGWTGGLYGYTF. The CDR3 region has the DNA TGTGCCAGTAGTGGCTGGACAGGTGGACTCTATGGCTACACCTTC.

In its sample, this clonotype ranks as hyperexpanded. For the CDR3, the DNA is TGTGCCAGCAGCTCTCCCAGCGGGGGTGTGGCCGAGCAGTACTTC. It translates to CASSSPSGGVAEQYF. The V gene is TRBV9, the J gene TRBJ2-7; 8 nucleotides line up with TRBD2. This CDR3 region has 15 residues. V trimming: 4 bases; J trimming: 6 bases; junction bases outside the gene matches: 12. CDR1 and CDR2 from the germline V gene are SGDLS and YYNGEE.

This clonotype was detected ten times or more. The rearrangement joins TRBV2 to TRBJ2-7; D is ambiguous. This CDR3 spans 11 amino acids. V dropped 5 bases and J dropped 2 bases, with 4 bases sitting between them. The germline V gene encodes CDR1 SNHLY and CDR2 FYNNEI. DNA of the CDR3: TGTGCCAGCAGTCATCCCTACGAGCAGTACTTC. Its protein product is CASSHPYEQYF.

V usage is TRBV29-1 and J usage is TRBJ2-7, with D maybe TRBD2 (7 bases). Germline CDR1 and CDR2: SQVTM and ANQGSEA. The CDR3 totals 13 residues. V dropped 5 bases and J dropped 3 bases, with 14 bases sitting between them. The CDR3 DNA follows: TGCAGCGTTAGGAGGGGGGGAAGCTACGAGCAGTACTTC. It is translated as CSVRRGGSYEQYF.

This chain links TRBV13 with TRBJ1-2; unclear D gene. The V gene's germline CDR1 is PRHDT and CDR2 FYEKMQ (reference sequence). V lost 4 bases and J 0 bases, leaving 12 bases between the germline ends. The CDR3 covers 15 residues. The CDR3 loop is CASSSTVSANYGYTF. The CDR3 bases are TGTGCCAGCAGCTCCACAGTCTCAGCTAACTATGGCTACACCTTC. Full variable domain (missing parts from reference TRBV13 and TRBJ1-2): AAGVIQSPRHLIKEKRETATLKCYPIPRHDTVYWYQQGPGQDPQFLISFYEKMQSDKGSIPDRFSAQQFSDYHSELNMSSLELGDSALYFCASSSTVSANYGYTFGSGTRLTVV.

By proportion, this clonotype is medium-sized. The chain couples TRBV28 to TRBJ1-2; TRBD1 matches at 7 bases. Looked up from germline, CDR1 is MDHEN and CDR2 is SYDVKM. The CDR3 has 16 residues. Trimming at V came to 3 bases and at J to 0 bases, leaving 7 bases not matched to a gene. CDR3: CASSFGDSEPNYGYTF. The CDR3 nucleotides read TGTGCCAGCAGTTTTGGGGACAGCGAACCTAACTATGGCTACACCTTC.

There are many counts of this clonotype. V usage is TRBV2 and J usage is TRBJ1-4, with no clear D. This CDR3 comprises 13 residues. V was shortened by 1 base and J by 7 bases, with 7 bases between the two germline ends. Germline V CDR1 and CDR2: SNHLY, FYNNEI. The CDR3 DNA reads TGTGCCAGCAGTGAAGTCAGAGGTGAAAAACTGTTTTTT. Protein: CASSEVRGEKLFF.

This clonotype was recorded many times. The rearrangement joins TRBV28 to TRBJ2-3; D unresolved. CDR3 length: 12 amino acids. Germline CDR1 and CDR2: MDHEN and SYDVKM. Trimming took 3 bases from V and 2 from J, leaving 3 bases between them. CDR3 nucleotide sequence: TGTGCCAGCAGTTTGTTCACAGATACGCAGTATTTT. Translated: CASSLFTDTQYF.

At least ten counts were recorded for this clonotype. V gene TRBV7-2 combines with J gene TRBJ2-1; 7 bases fit TRBD2. Germline assignment: CDR1 SGHTA and CDR2 FQGNSA. The CDR3 loop spans 16 amino acids. Trimming removed 9 bases from V and 2 bases from J; junction bases left unmatched: 13. The CDR3 protein is CARRSEFAGAYNEQFF. CDR3 DNA: TGTGCCAGAAGAAGCGAATTTGCGGGAGCCTACAATGAGCAGTTCTTC.

In this sample, this clonotype turned up many times. V is TRBV4-1 and J is TRBJ2-7; D call uncertain. The germline CDR1 and CDR2 sequences are MGHRA and YSYEKL. The CDR3 is 14 residues long. Trimming pared 5 bases from V and 2 bases from J, leaving 13 bases between. The chain's CDR3 is CASSTQSPTYEQYF. The DNA for the CDR3 is TGCGCCAGCAGCACCCAGAGTCCCACCTACGAGCAGTACTTC.

This clonotype has just one count. The CDR3 DNA sequence: TGTGCCAGCAGTTACTCTCGGACTAGCACGGGAAATGAGCAGTTCTTC. Protein sequence: CASSYSRTSTGNEQFF. The V call is TRBV6-5, the J call TRBJ2-1; 8 positions agree with TRBD2. The CDR3 runs to 16 residues. From germline, CDR1 is MNHEY and CDR2 SVGAGI. With V trimmed by 0 bases and J by 7 bases, 8 bases remained unmatched.

This clonotype is deemed medium-sized. The rearrangement uses TRBV20-1 and TRBJ2-1; a weak D match, TRBD1 (6 bases). The CDR3 consists of 15 residues. Germline assignment: CDR1 DFQATT and CDR2 SNEGSKA (reference sequence). Trimming pared 0 bases from V and 2 bases from J, leaving 11 bases between. The CDR3 region is CSARDIGQPYNEQFF. As DNA, the CDR3 is TGCAGTGCTAGAGATATTGGACAGCCCTACAATGAGCAGTTCTTC.

This clonotype appeared many times. The chain recombines TRBV5-1 with TRBJ2-5; D ambiguous. Germline V gives CDR1 SGHRS, CDR2 YFSETQ. There are 15 residues in the CDR3. V gave up 3 bases and J gave up 2 bases, with 14 bases separating them. The CDR3 bases are TGCGCCAGCAGCTCGATGGAAATGGTTCAAGAGACCCAGTACTTC. Translation gives CASSSMEMVQETQYF.

Comment on this clonotype: Since a much larger clone is just one base distant, this may be a read error. The chain is built from TRBV3-1 and TRBJ2-5; 8 bases are shared with TRBD2. This CDR3 contains 16 residues. Germline V gives CDR1 LGHDT, CDR2 YNNKEL (reference sequence). This chain's CDR3 is CASIQEASGSQETQYF. The DNA of the CDR3 is TGTGCCAGCATCCAAGAGGCTAGCGGGTCCCAAGAGACCCAGTACTTC.

The V and J genes are TRBV6-2 or TRBV6-3 and TRBJ2-2; no firm D call. CDR1 and CDR2 from the germline V gene are MNHEY and SVGEGT. Trimming stripped 2 bases from V and 5 bases from J, with 3 bases between. The CDR3 is made up of 12 amino acids. CDR3 bases: TGTGCCAGCAGTTACGAAACCGGGGAGCTGTTTTTT. Translating gives CASSYETGELFF.

The V gene is TRBV5-4, the J gene TRBJ1-2; tentatively, D is TRBD1 (5 bases). The V and J ends lost 4 bases and 2 bases respectively, with 9 bases between them. The CDR3 runs to 13 residues. CDR1 is SGHNT, CDR2 YYREEE, per germline (reference sequence). The chain's CDR3 is CASSPDRNYGYTF. Here the CDR3 DNA reads TGTGCCAGCAGCCCCGACAGAAACTATGGCTACACCTTC.

Many counts were recorded for this clonotype. This rearrangement joins TRBV10-3 to TRBJ1-4; the match to TRBD1 covers 7 bases. There are 13 residues in the CDR3. CDR1 ENHRY and CDR2 SYGVKD come from the germline V gene. Trimming took 7 bases from V and 10 from J; bases not matched to a gene: 9. CDR3 nucleotides: TGTGCCATCACGGACAGGAACGAGGGAAAACTGTTTTTT. Residues: CAITDRNEGKLFF.

Notes on this clonotype: A read error is likely here: a far larger clone is one base away. This sequence joins TRBV7-9 and TRBJ1-5; D not certain. Germline V CDR1 and CDR2: SEHNR, FQNEAQ (reference sequence). The CDR3 length is 17 residues. CDR3 sequence (DNA): TGTGCCAGCAGCATAAGACACAGAATTAATAGCGATCAGCCCCAGCATTTT. Its translation: CASSIRHRINSDQPQHF.

In the case of this clonotype: A read error is the likely source, as a far larger clone sits one nucleotide away. For the CDR3, the DNA is TGTGCCATCAGTGATTGGGGGTACGAGCAGTACTTC. It encodes CAISDWGYEQYF. This chain joins TRBV10-3 and TRBJ2-7; D possibly matches TRBD1 or TRBD2 (5 bases each). CDR3 size: 12 residues. V was cut by 3 bases and J by 4 bases, with 7 bases left in between. Germline CDR1 ENHRY, CDR2 SYGVKD.

Worth noting for this clonotype: Germline and junction disagree at one end, which may indicate a read error. The chain combines TRBV5-1 with TRBJ2-3; D not certain. The CDR3 is made up of 15 amino acids. The germline gives CDR1 SGHRS, CDR2 YFSETQ. The CDR3 nucleotides read TGCGCCAGCAGCTCAGAGAATGTATTATCAGATACGCAATATTTT. It is translated as CASSSENVLSDTQYF.

Regarding this clonotype: Compared with germline, one end of the junction differs, possibly owing to a read error. The chain recombines TRBV6-1 with TRBJ1-5, with 7 bases that match TRBD1. The CDR3 totals 15 residues. CDR1 MNHNS and CDR2 SASEGT come from the germline V gene. The CDR3 is CASGEGAGGGQPQHF. In DNA form, the CDR3 reads TGTGCCAGCGGTGAAGGGGCAGGGGGAGGTCAGCCCCAGCATTTT.

At least ten counts were recorded for this clonotype. The chain joins TRBV2 to TRBJ1-5; no firm D call. Germline V gene data show CDR1 as SNHLY and CDR2 as FYNNEI. The CDR3 runs to 13 residues. Between the trimmed V and J ends, which lost 5 bases and 4 bases, there was a span of 9 bases. CDR3 protein: CASSTWQNQPQHF. In DNA, the CDR3 is TGTGCCAGCAGTACGTGGCAGAATCAGCCCCAGCATTTT. Looking up the rest from reference TRBV2 and TRBJ1-5 gives the full variable domain: EPEVTQTPSHQVTQMGQEVILRCVPISNHLYFYWYRQILGQKVEFLVSFYNNEISEKSEIFDDQFSVERPDGSNFTLKIRSTKLEDSAMYFCASSTWQNQPQHFGDGTRLSIL.

This clonotype was seen once. The chain recombines TRBV19 with TRBJ2-7; tentatively, D is TRBD2 (5 bases). CDR1 and CDR2 (germline): LNHDA, SQIVND (reference sequence). Trimming took 3 bases from V and 4 from J, leaving 13 bases between them. CDR3 length: 14 residues. In DNA form, the CDR3 reads TGTGCCAGTAGTATGTCGAGTGGAGGTTACGAGCAGTACTTC. Translation gives CASSMSSGGYEQYF.